Described below is a single T cell receptor (beta chain) sequence and its context. Its specificity is unknown. The entry originates in a study of shared clonotypes between healthy human individuals. The wider study: Three plates each covered CD4 naive and memory; CD8 naive two, CD8 memory one. General study findings and limits: Estimated richness values were generally larger in naive subsets than in memory subsets.

The J segment lost 9 bases and the V segment lost 1 base, leaving 6 bases of the junction unmatched. The length of the CDR3 is 14 residues. Germline lookup yields CDR1 SGHTA and CDR2 FQGNSA. For sorted subsets, 200 ng DNA per replicate equaled about 30,000 T cell genomes. Sequencing was performed with immunoSEQ multiplex PCR; in TCRdb, only in-frame clones are kept and a portion is missing. In the table there are 2 million to 2.5 million clones, approximately 93% of which are singletons. The source material was naive CD4+ T cells from PBMCs. The subset is: CD45RA+ positively selected. The clonotype was recovered from a man aged 18 to 29 in good health. Some clones in this sample may be carry-over from other donors' samples. This rearrangement joins TRBV7-2 to TRBJ1-3, with 7 bases that match TRBD1. The CDR3 DNA reads TGTGCCAGCAGCTTAGACAGGGGTGGAGGCACCATATATTTT. Protein: CASSLDRGGGTIYF.